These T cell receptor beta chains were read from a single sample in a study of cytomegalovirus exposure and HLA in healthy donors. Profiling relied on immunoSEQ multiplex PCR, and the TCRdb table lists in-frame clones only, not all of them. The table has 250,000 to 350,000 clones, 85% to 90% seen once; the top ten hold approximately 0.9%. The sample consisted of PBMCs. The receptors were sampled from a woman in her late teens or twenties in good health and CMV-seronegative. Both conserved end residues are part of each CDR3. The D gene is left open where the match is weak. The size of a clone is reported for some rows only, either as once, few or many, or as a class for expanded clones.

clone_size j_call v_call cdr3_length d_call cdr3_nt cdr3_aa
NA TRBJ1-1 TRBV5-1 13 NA TGCGCCAGCACACGGGAGGAGGGGACTGAAGCTTTCTTT CASTREEGTEAFF
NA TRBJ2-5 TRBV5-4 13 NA TGTGCCAGCAGCTCCCAAAAGGGGGAGACCCAGTACTTC CASSSQKGETQYF
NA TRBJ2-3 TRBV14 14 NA TGTGCCAGCAGCCAATGGAGTAGGCCAGATACGCAGTATTTT CASSQWSRPDTQYF
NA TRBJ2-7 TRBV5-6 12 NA TGTGCCAGCAGCTTGACGACAGGCGAGCAGTACTTC CASSLTTGEQYF
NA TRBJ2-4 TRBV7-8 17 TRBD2 TGTGCCAGCAGCTCCGGTCGGAGCGGGATGGCCAAAAACATTCAGTACTTC CASSSGRSGMAKNIQYF
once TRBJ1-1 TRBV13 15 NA TGTGCCAGCAGCTTATCCGGCGGGGGGAACACTGAAGCTTTCTTT CASSLSGGGNTEAFF
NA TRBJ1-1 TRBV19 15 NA TGTGCCAGTAGTACAACCGGGCTTCATCGCGGGGAAGCTTTCTTT CASSTTGLHRGEAFF
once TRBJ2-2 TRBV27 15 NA TGTGCCAGCAGTTTTCAGGGAAGGCCCACCGGGGAGCTGTTTTTT CASSFQGRPTGELFF
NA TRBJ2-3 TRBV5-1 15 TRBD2 TGCGCCAGCAGCTCCCTAGCGGGATCAACAGATACGCAGTATTTT CASSSLAGSTDTQYF
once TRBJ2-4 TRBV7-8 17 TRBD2 TGTGCCAGCAGCCTGCCACTAGCGGGAGAATACAAAAACATTCAGTACTTC CASSLPLAGEYKNIQYF
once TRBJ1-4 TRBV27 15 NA TGTGCCAGCAGTATGCAGGGTCTCTCTAATGAAAAACTGTTTTTT CASSMQGLSNEKLFF
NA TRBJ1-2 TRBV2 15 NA TGTGCCAGCAGTCCCAACCTAGGGGCTAACTATGGCTACACCTTC CASSPNLGANYGYTF
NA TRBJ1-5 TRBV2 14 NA TGTGCCAGCAATAAAATGGGGGGGGGACAGCCCCAGCATTTT CASNKMGGGQPQHF
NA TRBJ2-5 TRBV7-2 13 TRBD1 TGTGCCAGCAGCTTGGACAGGGCAGAGACCCAGTACTTC CASSLDRAETQYF
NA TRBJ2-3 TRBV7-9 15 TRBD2 TGTGCCAGCACCAATGGACTAGCCCGCACAGATACGCAGTATTTT CASTNGLARTDTQYF
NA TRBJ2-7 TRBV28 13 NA TGTGCCAGCAGTTTTGCGGGCCTCTACGAGCAGTACTTC CASSFAGLYEQYF
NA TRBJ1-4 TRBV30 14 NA TGTGCCTGGAGCATAGGAGGGGCTGGTCAAAAACTGTTTTTT CAWSIGGAGQKLFF